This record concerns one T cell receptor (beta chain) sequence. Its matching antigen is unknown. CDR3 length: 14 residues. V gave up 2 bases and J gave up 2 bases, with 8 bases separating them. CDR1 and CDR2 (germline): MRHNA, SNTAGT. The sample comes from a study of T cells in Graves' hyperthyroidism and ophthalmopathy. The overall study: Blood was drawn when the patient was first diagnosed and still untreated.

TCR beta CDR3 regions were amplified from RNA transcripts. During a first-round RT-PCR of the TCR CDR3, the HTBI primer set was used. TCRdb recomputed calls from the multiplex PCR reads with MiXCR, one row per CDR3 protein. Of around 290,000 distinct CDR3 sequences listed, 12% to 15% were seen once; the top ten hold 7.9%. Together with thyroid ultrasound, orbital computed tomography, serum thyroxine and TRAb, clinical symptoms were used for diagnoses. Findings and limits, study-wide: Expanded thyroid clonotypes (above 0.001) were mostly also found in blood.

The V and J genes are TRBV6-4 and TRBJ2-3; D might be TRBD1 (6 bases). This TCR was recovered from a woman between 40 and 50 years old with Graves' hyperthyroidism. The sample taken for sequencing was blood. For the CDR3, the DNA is TGTGCCAGCAGTGACAAGGGGGACACAGATACGCAGTATTTT. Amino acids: CASSDKGDTDTQYF.